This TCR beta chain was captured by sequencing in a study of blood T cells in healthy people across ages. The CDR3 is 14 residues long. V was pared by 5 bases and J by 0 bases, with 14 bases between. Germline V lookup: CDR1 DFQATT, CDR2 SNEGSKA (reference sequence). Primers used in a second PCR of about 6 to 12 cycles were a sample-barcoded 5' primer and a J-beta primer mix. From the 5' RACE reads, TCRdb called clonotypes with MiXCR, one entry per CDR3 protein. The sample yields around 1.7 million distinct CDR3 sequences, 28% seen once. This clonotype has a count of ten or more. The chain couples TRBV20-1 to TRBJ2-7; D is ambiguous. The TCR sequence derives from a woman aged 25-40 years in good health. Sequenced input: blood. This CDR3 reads CSAVAVGNSYEQYF. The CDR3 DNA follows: TGCAGTGCTGTCGCCGTAGGGAACTCCTACGAGCAGTACTTC.